This TCR beta chain came from a study of CD8 T cells in ankylosing spondylitis. Study-wide findings and caveats: What appeared characteristic of ankylosing spondylitis blood was a TCR beta motif of several highly homologous variants. Enrichment of disease-linked clones was reportedly significant in matched ankylosing spondylitis synovial fluid. Before this, some motif variants had been reported in reactive arthritis synovial fluid and blood.

Details on this clonotype: The antigen is undetermined.

This CDR3 contains 15 residues. V was pared by 6 bases and J by 2 bases, with 7 bases of the junction left unmatched. Library preparation for TCR beta used quantitative 5'-RACE with molecular barcodes. TCRdb processed the 5' RACE reads anew with MiXCR; each CDR3 protein has one entry. The sample holds approximately 25,000 distinct CDR3 sequences, around 16% seen once. This receptor was taken from a male donor with ankylosing spondylitis or in good health (not recorded which). V gene TRBV23-1 combines with J gene TRBJ2-3; 8 bases map to TRBD1. TRBV23-1 is placed among ORFs of uncertain function. Sequencing was performed on blood. CDR3: CASSLGGQVTDTQYF. In DNA, the CDR3 is TGCGCCAGCAGCCTTGGGGGACAGGTCACAGATACGCAGTATTTT.